Each of the 30 T cell receptor beta chains below was sequenced from the same sample in a study of blood T cell repertoires in COVID-19. The protocol was immunoSEQ multiplex PCR, while the TCRdb copy is restricted to in-frame clones and leaves out a portion. This table has about 78,000 clones, around 91% appearing once. The sample comprised peripheral blood. These receptors all stem from a woman between 45 and 65 years old in a cohort sampled during active COVID-19.

This sequence joins TRBV27 and TRBJ1-1; maybe TRBD1 (5 bases). The germline V gene has CDR1 MNHEY and CDR2 SMNVEV (reference sequence). CDR3 length: 13 amino acids. V lost 6 bases and J lost 7, with 15 bases in between. DNA for the CDR3: TGTGCCAGCAGACCCCTGACAGATATTGAAGCTTTCTTT. Encoded protein: CASRPLTDIEAFF.

The genes are TRBV6-1 and TRBJ2-1; no reliable D call. The CDR3 runs to 15 residues. Trimming removed 3 bases from V and 0 bases from J, with 9 bases in between. Germline loops: CDR1 MNHNS, CDR2 SASEGT. CDR3 sequence reads: CASSDTGYSYNEQFF. CDR3 nucleotides: TGTGCCAGCAGTGATACGGGTTACTCCTACAATGAGCAGTTCTTC.

The chain recombines TRBV6-2 or TRBV6-3 with TRBJ2-1, with 7 bases aligning to TRBD2. The CDR3 sequence is 14 residues long. After removal of 6 bases from V and 7 bases from J, the junction contained 9 bases not matched to a gene. The V gene's germline CDR1 is MNHEY and CDR2 SVGEGT. The CDR3 protein is CASSPRDYTNEQFF. The CDR3 nucleotides read TGTGCCAGCAGCCCCCGGGACTACACAAATGAGCAGTTCTTC.

The chain joins TRBV27 to TRBJ1-1; D remains unclear. Per the germline V gene, CDR1 is MNHEY and CDR2 is SMNVEV (reference sequence). The CDR3 runs 13 residues. Trimming stripped 5 bases from V and 9 bases from J, with 16 bases between. In DNA form, the CDR3 reads TGTGCCAGCAGTCCACCCTTCCAGGCAAAAGCTTTCTTT. Amino acid sequence: CASSPPFQAKAFF.

V gene TRBV19 combines with J gene TRBJ1-1, with 7 bases that match TRBD1. The CDR3 has 13 amino acids. Germline values: CDR1 LNHDA, CDR2 SQIVND (reference sequence). The V gene end was trimmed by 0 bases and the J gene end by 7 bases; junction bases not matched to a gene: 2. The CDR3 reads CASSIDRGFEAFF. CDR3 bases: TGTGCCAGTAGTATAGACAGGGGGTTTGAAGCTTTCTTT.

In DNA, the CDR3 is TGTGCCACCAGTGGACAGAGGAACACTGAAGCTTTCTTT. Its protein product is CATSGQRNTEAFF. The J gene is TRBJ1-1, the V gene TRBV24-1, with D possibly TRBD1 on 5 matching bases. The V end lost 5 bases, the J end lost 1 base, and 7 bases lay between the germline ends. CDR1 is KGHDR and CDR2 is SFDVKD in the germline V gene. This CDR3 comprises 13 residues.

The rearrangement uses TRBV7-8 and TRBJ2-3; a weak D match, TRBD2 (6 bases). There are 18 residues in the CDR3. Trimming took 4 bases from V and 5 from J, leaving 25 bases between them. CDR1 SGHVS and CDR2 FQNEAQ come from the germline V gene. This CDR3 is CASSYPGWTGEGVDTQYF. For the CDR3, the DNA is TGTGCCAGCAGCTACCCAGGGTGGACGGGAGAAGGTGTAGATACGCAGTATTTT.

V and J are TRBV10-1 and TRBJ2-1, with 12 bases that match TRBD2. Germline trimming cut 5 bases from V and 7 bases from J; bases unmatched to any gene: 6. From germline, CDR1 is WNHNN and CDR2 SYGVQD (reference sequence). This CDR3 is built from 15 residues. The CDR3 DNA follows: TGCGCCAGCAGTCCGGCCGGACTAGCGGGAAATGAGCAGTTCTTC. Translation gives CASSPAGLAGNEQFF.

Points on this clone: At one boundary the junction diverges from the germline segment, which might be a read error. The rearrangement links TRBV7-3 to TRBJ2-2; the D gene is possibly TRBD2 (6 bases). CDR1 and CDR2 (germline): SGHTA, FQGTGA. The CDR3 contains 16 residues. CDR3 residues: CASSPKRTTNTRELFF. Written as DNA, the CDR3 is TGTGCCAGCAGCCCTAAGAGGACTACCAACACCAGGGAGCTGTTTTTT.

The chain links TRBV19 to TRBJ2-1; TRBD2 aligns across 8 bases. CDR1 LNHDA and CDR2 SQIVND come from the germline V gene (reference sequence). The J segment lost 4 bases and the V segment lost 1 base, leaving 3 bases of the junction unmatched. The CDR3 is 15 residues long. The CDR3, as DNA: TGTGCCAGTAGTATAGGGAGCGGGAGTTACAATGAGCAGTTCTTC. As protein: CASSIGSGSYNEQFF.

This clone was counted between two and nine times. V gene TRBV4-1 combines with J gene TRBJ1-6; D gene ambiguous. There are 13 residues in the CDR3. Per the germline V gene, CDR1 is MGHRA and CDR2 is YSYEKL. V gave up 2 bases and J gave up 7 bases, with 6 bases separating them. The CDR3 coding sequence is TGCGCCAGCAGCCAACCGACAAATTCACCCCTCCACTTT. Encoded protein: CASSQPTNSPLHF.

V and J are TRBV28 and TRBJ1-2; the D is unclear. Trimming left V 3 bases short and J 7 bases short, with 12 bases between. The CDR3 is made up of 13 amino acids. Germline CDR1 MDHEN, CDR2 SYDVKM. CDR3 amino acids: CASSFPTRGGYTF. The CDR3 bases are TGTGCCAGCAGTTTTCCTACACGGGGTGGCTACACCTTC.

This chain joins TRBV5-1 and TRBJ1-1; TRBD1 might be the D (6 bases). Trimming stripped 4 bases from V and 3 bases from J, with 13 bases between. The germline V gene encodes CDR1 SGHRS and CDR2 YFSETQ. CDR3 length: 14 amino acids. The CDR3 coding sequence is TGCGCCAGCAGCCATGCAGGGGCGGACACTGAAGCTTTCTTT. Its translation: CASSHAGADTEAFF. Supplemented by reference TRBV5-1 and TRBJ1-1, the full variable domain reads KAGVTQTPRYLIKTRGQQVTLSCSPISGHRSVSWYQQTPGQGLQFLFEYFSETQRNKGNFPGRFSGRQFSNSRSEMNVSTLELGDSALYLCASSHAGADTEAFFGQGTRLTVV.

V is TRBV3-1 (or the pseudogene TRBV3-2) and J is TRBJ2-2; 7 nucleotides agree with TRBD2. V dropped 6 bases and J dropped 1; count of bases not matched to a gene: 8. The germline V gene has CDR1 LGHDT and CDR2 YNNKEL (reference sequence). There are 16 residues in the CDR3. DNA for the CDR3: TGTGCCAGCAGAGCACTCTCTAGCGGGAACACCGGGGAGCTGTTTTTT. Protein: CASRALSSGNTGELFF.

The chain recombines TRBV6-5 with TRBJ1-1, with D hard to call. V was clipped by 6 bases and J by 1 base, with 9 bases between them. The CDR3 spans 13 residues. Germline assignment: CDR1 MNHEY and CDR2 SVGAGI. CDR3 bases: TGTGCCAGCAGGGCTCCAAAGAACACTGAAGCTTTCTTT. It yields the protein CASRAPKNTEAFF.

The V and J genes are TRBV15 and TRBJ1-1; no firm D call. CDR1 and CDR2 from the germline V gene are LNHNV and YYDKDF (reference sequence). The V end was cut by 3 bases, the J end by 0 bases, with 11 bases between. This CDR3 region has 15 residues. The CDR3 sequence: CATSRERTMNTEAFF. The CDR3 DNA follows: TGTGCCACCAGCAGGGAGCGGACCATGAACACTGAAGCTTTCTTT. The full variable domain, completed using reference TRBV15 and TRBJ1-1, is DAMVIQNPRYQVTQFGKPVTLSCSQTLNHNVMYWYQQKSSQAPKLLFHYYDKDFNNEADTPDNFQSRRPNTSFCFLDIRSPGLGDTAMYLCATSRERTMNTEAFFGQGTRLTVV.

The J gene is TRBJ1-1, the V gene TRBV11-3; D perhaps matches TRBD1 (5 bases). Germline CDR1 is SGHNT and CDR2 is YENEEA. Trimming removed 4 bases from V and 5 bases from J, with 8 bases in between. The CDR3 covers 12 residues. CDR3 DNA sequence: TGTGCCAGCAGCTCCGGGGGGACTGAAGCTTTCTTT. It yields the protein CASSSGGTEAFF.

The chain joins TRBV12-3 or TRBV12-4 to TRBJ1-2; D is unresolved. V lost 3 bases to trimming and J lost 2 bases, with 7 bases between them. The CDR3 length is 13 residues. The CDR3, as DNA: TGTGCCAGCAGTTTCGCGGGGAACTATGGCTACACCTTC. Protein product: CASSFAGNYGYTF.

This clone was observed a single time. This chain connects TRBV7-3 to TRBJ2-1; 9 bases are a match to TRBD1. Germline trimming cut 7 bases from V and 6 bases from J; bases unmatched to any gene: 7. This CDR3 is 14 amino acids long. Germline V gene data show CDR1 as SGHTA and CDR2 as FQGTGA. In DNA form, the CDR3 reads TGTGCCAGCATGCCGGGACAGGGACGCAATGAGCAGTTCTTC. This codes for CASMPGQGRNEQFF.

The V gene is TRBV4-1, the J gene TRBJ2-1; 8 bases are a match to TRBD2. CDR1 is MGHRA, CDR2 YSYEKL, per germline. V gave up 4 bases and J gave up 8 bases; unmatched junction bases: 13. This CDR3 contains 16 residues. CDR3 sequence: CASSPSQGTRGDEQFF. Here the CDR3 DNA reads TGCGCCAGCAGCCCATCCCAAGGGACTAGAGGGGATGAGCAGTTCTTC.

This clone was observed once. The V and J genes are TRBV7-2 and TRBJ2-7; 12 bases map to TRBD2. The CDR3 is 16 residues long. CDR1 SGHTA and CDR2 FQGNSA come from the germline V gene. V gave up 4 bases and J gave up 4 bases; unmatched junction bases: 8. This CDR3 is CASSSMRTSGTYEQYF. In DNA form, the CDR3 reads TGTGCCAGCAGCTCCATGAGGACTAGCGGGACGTACGAGCAGTACTTC.

This clone is a singleton in its sample. The chain recombines TRBV7-9 with TRBJ2-1; the match to TRBD2 covers 10 bases. V was pared by 5 bases and J by 6 bases, with 13 bases of the junction left unmatched. Germline V CDR1 and CDR2: SEHNR, FQNEAQ (reference sequence). The CDR3 extends over 17 amino acids. CDR3 protein: CASSPTLAGAGPNEQFF. In nucleotides, the CDR3 is TGTGCCAGCAGCCCGACGCTAGCGGGAGCTGGGCCCAATGAGCAGTTCTTC.

This clone was counted once. The chain joins TRBV5-1 to TRBJ1-1; D gene unclear. V shed 2 bases and J shed 1 base, with 6 bases lying between them. The CDR3 is made up of 13 amino acids. The germline CDR1 and CDR2 sequences are SGHRS and YFSETQ. CDR3 nucleotide sequence: TGCGCCAGCAGCTTCCAGGAGAACACTGAAGCTTTCTTT. Protein product: CASSFQENTEAFF.

The V gene is TRBV30, the J gene TRBJ2-1; TRBD1 aligns across 8 bases. Trimming removed 1 base from V and 4 bases from J; junction bases left unmatched: 15. Germline V gives CDR1 GTSNPN, CDR2 SVGIG (reference sequence). The length of the CDR3 is 18 residues. The CDR3 nucleotides read TGTGCCTGGAGTGCATTTTCCCGCGGACAGGGACGATACAATGAGCAGTTCTTC. This sequence encodes CAWSAFSRGQGRYNEQFF.

CDR3 bases: TGTGCTAGTGGCCCCGGTGGGACAGGGGGTCGTAATGAGCAGTTCTTC. Amino acid sequence: CASGPGGTGGRNEQFF. The chain combines TRBV12-5 with TRBJ2-1; 11 bases are a match to TRBD1. Germline loops: CDR1 LGHNT, CDR2 FRNRAP. V lost 6 bases and J lost 7; bases outside the gene matches: 11. The length of the CDR3 is 16 residues.

V is TRBV28 and J is TRBJ2-1; a weak D match, TRBD1 (6 bases). CDR1 and CDR2 (germline): MDHEN, SYDVKM. Trimming removed 3 bases from V and 0 bases from J, with 12 bases in between. The CDR3 is made up of 16 amino acids. The CDR3 loop reads CASSLGAVSSYNEQFF. The CDR3, as DNA: TGTGCCAGCAGTTTGGGGGCAGTGAGCTCCTACAATGAGCAGTTCTTC. The full variable domain, its missing parts supplied by reference TRBV28 and TRBJ2-1, is DVKVTQSSRYLVKRTGEKVFLECVQDMDHENMFWYRQDPGLGLRLIYFSYDVKMKEKGDIPEGYSVSREKKERFSLILESASTNQTSMYLCASSLGAVSSYNEQFFGPGTRLTVL.

This chain connects TRBV7-3 to TRBJ1-3; D is undetermined. This CDR3 is built from 13 residues. Germline V CDR1 and CDR2: SGHTA, FQGTGA. Trimming pared 2 bases from V and 7 bases from J, leaving 9 bases between. CDR3 sequence (DNA): TGTGCCAGCAGCTTAGTTCCCGGTAACACCATATATTTT. Translated, it gives CASSLVPGNTIYF.

The chain recombines TRBV4-1 with TRBJ2-1; D is possibly TRBD1 (5 bases). The germline V gene has CDR1 MGHRA and CDR2 YSYEKL. The CDR3 loop spans 13 amino acids. Deletions cut 4 bases from V and 10 bases from J, with 14 bases between. The CDR3 is CASSPLRGKEQFF. CDR3 sequence (DNA): TGCGCCAGCAGCCCCCTAAGGGGAAAGGAGCAGTTCTTC.

A single count supports this clone. V is TRBV3-1 (or the pseudogene TRBV3-2) and J is TRBJ2-7, with 9 bases fitting TRBD1. The CDR3 runs 14 residues. V was pared by 5 bases and J by 6 bases, with 8 bases of the junction left unmatched. CDR1 and CDR2 (germline): LGHDT, YNNKEL (reference sequence). The CDR3 here is CASSISTGGSEQYF. DNA of the CDR3: TGTGCCAGCAGCATTTCGACAGGGGGGAGCGAGCAGTACTTC.

The CDR3 DNA reads as TGTGCCAGCAGTAGGACAGACTCCTCCTACGAGCAGTACTTC. This sequence encodes CASSRTDSSYEQYF. The chain recombines TRBV9 with TRBJ2-7; perhaps TRBD1 as D (6 bases). This CDR3 spans 14 amino acids. The V and J ends lost 5 bases and 0 bases respectively, with 12 bases between them. Germline CDR1 reads SGDLS; CDR2 reads YYNGEE.